One TCR beta chain is described in this entry. Study processing details: Estimation of nucleated cell counts relied on the amplification of reference gene primers. Sequenced by immunoSEQ multiplex PCR; TCRdb stores in-frame clones only, minus some. V, J and clone size are those of that table, while D and trimming were read from the DNA. This table holds 55,000 to 60,000 clones, over 75% found once. The data stem from a study of blood T cell repertoires in COVID-19. Study background: COVID-19 samples, acute and convalescent, were from the United States, Italy and Spain. The cDNA or gDNA used as material had been derived from T cells, B-cell-depleted T cells, or PBMCs.

Trimming took 5 bases from V and 3 from J, leaving 9 bases between them. In germline, CDR1 is SQVTM, CDR2 ANQGSEA. The CDR3 totals 12 residues. Specimen: peripheral blood. The sequence came from a man in his forties or fifties with active COVID-19. The J gene is TRBJ2-3, the V gene TRBV29-1; weak D call: TRBD1 (6 bases). The CDR3, as DNA: TGCAGCGTTTACAGGGTAACAGATACGCAGTATTTT. Translated: CSVYRVTDTQYF.